The present TCR beta chain was sequenced within a study of CD8+CD57+ T cells in acquired aplastic anemia (dated by TCRdb to 2017 to 2018). Describing the broader study: Extracted DNA from sorted CD4+ and CD8+ cells averaged approximately 3 ug, ranging from about 0.18 to 27.4 ug. For healthy donor samples, the average read count was about 10.8 million for CD4+ cells and 11 million to 14 million for CD8+ cells.

In the study, sorted CD4+ and CD8+ blood T cells from patients with severe aplastic anemia and from healthy subjects underwent deep sequencing of TCR repertoires. Ficoll-Paque density gradient centrifugation was used to isolate peripheral blood mononuclear cells. CD4+ and CD8+ T cells were sorted by FACS or magnetic beads before DNA extraction. Genomic DNA was used as template for profiling of TCR beta VDJ combinations and CDR3 sequences. An Illumina HiSeq 2000 was the platform used for TCR repertoire sequencing. In the authors' own workflow: TRBV/TRBJ rearrangement plots, CDR3 size and DJ length profiles, and Simpson's diversity index were used to evaluate the repertoires. The most abundant DNA sequence in the deep sequencing data was defined as the immunodominant clone. CDR3 amino acid sequences were checked for sharing across subjects and were also compared against the VDJdb database and published repertoires. Using fastp trimming at Q25 and MiXCR clonotype assembly, TCRdb reanalyzed the public sequencing data and kept in-frame beta chains. All rows with the same CDR3 protein become a single entry with the most common DNA and genes. The V and J calls here are based on TCRdb, not the publication. The sample data list more than 45,000 distinct CDR3 sequences, and around 69% of these were observed just once. Around 31% of the sample is taken by the ten largest.

Of note for this clonotype: Its antigen has not been determined. No clone much larger than this one lies a single base away; base qualities are absent.

Overall study results and their limits: Fewer than 35 CD8+ CDR3 sequences were found to be shared between patients and controls, but these sequences appeared to be highly expressed in patients and within the immunodominant clones of the patients. No significant difference in CD8+ Simpson's diversity was found between patients and healthy controls (P=0.060).

V and J lose 4 bases and 1 base, and a span of 10 bases separates them. There are 14 amino acids in the CDR3, from cysteine to phenylalanine inclusive. CDR3 DNA only is kept here, 42 bases in frame from base 1. Taken from the germline V gene, the CDR1 and CDR2 loops are ENHRY and SYGVKD. The origin of this receptor is a human donor in good health, serving as a control. The chain is made from TRBV10-3 and TRBJ2-5; matching of 6 bases hints at TRBD2 as the D gene. The specimen was sorted CD4+, CD8+, or CD8+CD57+ T cells (not recorded which) from PBMCs. The sequenced DNA is TGTGCCATCAGTGGGGGGGACTTCCAAGAGACCCAGTACTTC. The resulting protein is CAISGGDFQETQYF.